The rows below give T cell receptor beta chains drawn from one sample of a study of blood T cell repertoires in COVID-19. The method was immunoSEQ multiplex PCR; TCRdb's version includes in-frame clones alone and lacks a portion of them. Of roughly 38,000 clones listed, about 82% were seen once; the top ten hold approximately 9.1%. What was sequenced was peripheral blood. Source of these receptors: a man between 60 and 75 years old in a cohort sampled during active COVID-19. Both conserved end residues are part of each CDR3. D genes are given only for firm matches. Clone size is shown for a subset of rows, as once, few, many or a class of expanded clone.

size	J	V	D	CDR3	DNA
once	TRBJ1-1	TRBV6-5	TRBD1	CASSYVRDRATEAFF	TGTGCCAGCAGTTACGTAAGGGACAGGGCCACTGAAGCTTTCTTT
-	TRBJ1-2	TRBV19	TRBD1	CASSLTAPGQGPGYTF	TGTGCCAGTAGCCTTACAGCCCCGGGACAGGGGCCTGGCTACACCTTC
-	TRBJ2-5	TRBV19	-	CASNNRRGQETQYF	TGTGCCAGTAACAACAGGAGAGGCCAAGAGACCCAGTACTTC
-	TRBJ2-7	TRBV27	TRBD2	CASSLAGHDEQYF	TGTGCCAGCTCCCTAGCGGGACATGACGAGCAGTACTTC
-	TRBJ1-5	TRBV4-3	-	CASSLGVEQRNQPQHF	TGCGCCAGCAGCCTAGGGGTCGAACAGCGCAATCAGCCCCAGCATTTT
-	TRBJ1-2	TRBV5-1	-	CASSIAGAKNYGYTF	TGCGCCAGCAGCATCGCGGGGGCTAAAAACTATGGCTACACCTTC
-	TRBJ2-5	TRBV6-5	-	CASRRKPRGETQYF	TGTGCCAGCAGACGAAAGCCCCGGGGGGAGACCCAGTACTTC
-	TRBJ2-3	TRBV5-4	TRBD1	CASSEQGADTQYF	TGTGCCAGCAGCGAACAGGGGGCAGATACGCAGTATTTT
-	TRBJ2-7	TRBV27	-	CASSFTGYEQYF	TGTGCCAGCAGTTTTACGGGGTACGAGCAGTACTTC
few	TRBJ2-7	TRBV7-2	-	CASSLATGVYEQYF	TGTGCCAGCAGCTTAGCGACAGGAGTCTACGAGCAGTACTTC
-	TRBJ2-3	TRBV3-1/TRBV3-2	-	CASSAGLYSTDTQYF	TGTGCCAGCAGCGCGGGACTTTACAGCACAGATACGCAGTATTTT
-	TRBJ1-2	TRBV19	-	CASIPRPGSNYGYTF	TGTGCCAGTATCCCACGGCCGGGATCTAACTATGGCTACACCTTC
-	TRBJ1-4	TRBV4-3	-	CASSHQTGRPTEKLFF	TGCGCCAGCAGCCATCAGACTGGCCGGCCAACGGAAAAACTGTTTTTT
-	TRBJ1-6	TRBV10-3	-	CAISSDSLASPLHF	TGTGCCATCAGTTCGGACAGTTTGGCGTCACCCCTCCACTTT
once	TRBJ2-5	TRBV28	-	CASSFPLQETQYF	TGTGCCAGCAGTTTCCCCCTCCAAGAGACCCAGTACTTC
-	TRBJ2-1	TRBV2	-	CASGGRNLYNEQFF	TGTGCCAGCGGGGGCAGGAACCTTTACAATGAGCAGTTCTTC
few	TRBJ2-2	TRBV30	-	CAWSLTGRVNTGELFF	TGTGCCTGGAGTTTAACAGGGCGCGTGAACACCGGGGAGCTGTTTTTT
once	TRBJ2-5	TRBV18	-	CASSIDRVGQETQYF	TGTGCCAGCTCCATCGACCGGGTGGGTCAAGAGACCCAGTACTTC
once	TRBJ2-7	TRBV29-1	-	CSVVDRRSSYEQYF	TGCAGCGTGGTGGACAGAAGGAGCTCCTACGAGCAGTACTTC
-	TRBJ2-3	TRBV6-6	-	CASSRLGGKSTDTQYF	TGTGCCAGCAGCCGCTTAGGCGGGAAAAGCACAGATACGCAGTATTTT
-	TRBJ1-2	TRBV7-9	TRBD1	CASSPTGNYGYTF	TGTGCCAGCAGCCCGACAGGGAACTATGGCTACACCTTC
-	TRBJ2-1	TRBV29-1	-	CSAEGGTYNEQFF	TGCAGCGCTGAGGGGGGGACCTACAATGAGCAGTTCTTC
-	TRBJ2-5	TRBV7-9	-	CASSSGGLRETQYF	TGTGCCAGCAGCTCCGGGGGTCTGAGAGAGACCCAGTACTTC
-	TRBJ2-3	TRBV7-2	-	CASSPRTPDTQYF	TGTGCCAGCAGCCCCCGTACTCCGGATACGCAGTATTTT
-	TRBJ1-1	TRBV29-1	TRBD1	CSVEDFRQGEAFF	TGCAGCGTTGAAGATTTTCGACAGGGTGAAGCTTTCTTT
once	TRBJ2-1	TRBV7-2	TRBD2	CASSLVGGAGEQFF	TGTGCCAGCAGCTTAGTCGGGGGGGCCGGTGAGCAGTTCTTC
-	TRBJ2-2	TRBV5-1	TRBD2	CASSPSGDNTGELFF	TGCGCCAGCAGCCCCAGCGGGGATAACACCGGGGAGCTGTTTTTT
-	TRBJ2-3	TRBV18	TRBD1	CASRGTGSTSSTDTQYF	TGTGCCAGCCGAGGGACAGGGAGCACTTCTAGCACAGATACGCAGTATTTT
-	TRBJ2-7	TRBV10-3	-	CAISERQALGEQYF	TGTGCCATCAGTGAGAGGCAGGCCCTGGGCGAGCAGTACTTC
-	TRBJ2-1	TRBV21-1	-	CASSKSRRGFYNEQFF	TGTGCCAGCAGCAAATCTCGCAGGGGGTTTTACAATGAGCAGTTCTTC
-	TRBJ2-7	TRBV5-1	TRBD2	CASSSSGSYEQYF	TGCGCCAGCAGCTCTAGCGGCTCCTACGAGCAGTACTTC
-	TRBJ2-3	TRBV5-1	TRBD1	CASSLGHGTGMWDTQYF	TGCGCCAGCAGCTTGGGGCACGGGACAGGGATGTGGGATACGCAGTATTTT
-	TRBJ2-1	TRBV7-9	TRBD2	CASSLSGGKEFF	TGTGCCAGCAGCTTAAGCGGGGGAAAGGAGTTCTTC
-	TRBJ1-6	TRBV21-1	-	CATGRQAAYNSPLHF	TGTGCCACCGGGCGACAGGCCGCCTATAATTCACCCCTCCACTTT
-	TRBJ2-1	TRBV7-9	-	CASSFSGSSYNEQFF	TGTGCCAGCAGCTTCTCCGGGAGCTCCTACAATGAGCAGTTCTTC
-	TRBJ1-1	TRBV27	TRBD1	CASSPTGGYTEAFF	TGTGCCAGCAGTCCTACAGGGGGCTACACTGAAGCTTTCTTT
few	TRBJ2-5	TRBV6-1	TRBD2	CASSESSSGRYQETQYF	TGTGCCAGCAGTGAGTCATCTAGCGGGAGGTACCAAGAGACCCAGTACTTC
-	TRBJ2-1	TRBV2	TRBD1	CAGKQGQGTFNEQFF	TGTGCCGGAAAACAAGGACAGGGAACTTTCAATGAGCAGTTCTTC
-	TRBJ1-3	TRBV15	-	CATSREMDNSFSGNTIYF	TGTGCCACCAGCAGAGAAATGGACAACTCGTTCTCTGGAAACACCATATATTTT
few	TRBJ2-7	TRBV5-8	-	CASSLPGDSYEQYF	TGTGCCAGCAGTTTACCAGGGGACTCCTACGAGCAGTACTTC
-	TRBJ1-1	TRBV5-1	-	CASSLGREGAEAFF	TGCGCCAGCAGCTTGGGTCGGGAAGGCGCTGAAGCTTTCTTT
-	TRBJ2-3	TRBV18	-	CASSPGATTDTQYF	TGTGCCAGCTCACCAGGGGCGACCACAGATACGCAGTATTTT